The present entry profiles one T cell receptor (beta chain) with its context. The antigen is undetermined. CD8 cells classed as naive were CD45RO-negative and positively selected for CCR7, excluding terminally differentiated effector memory CD45RA+ cells. Each replicate PCR on the sorted subsets used 150 to 200 ng DNA (around 30,000 T cell genomes). In the study's own analysis: ImmunoSEQ supplied junction-only sequences lacking quality scores, so filtering was different. Sequencing was performed with immunoSEQ multiplex PCR; in TCRdb, only in-frame clones are kept and a portion is missing. From that table come the V and J calls and clone size; the DNA was used to work out D and trimming. The repertoire holds some 2 million clones, approximately 94% seen once, with approximately 1.2% in the top ten. Trimming took 5 bases from V and 6 from J; bases not matched to a gene: 11. Germline V gives CDR1 MDHEN, CDR2 SYDVKM. The CDR3 has 15 amino acids.

This sample is part of a study of shared clonotypes between healthy human individuals. Regarding the study as a whole: Shared across several donors were 4% to 6% of the naive CD4 clonotypes. The study drew on few donors, limiting represented genetic and exposure-history diversity.

The chain joins TRBV28 to TRBJ2-5; 8 nucleotides match TRBD1. The receptor comes from a man aged 18-30 years in good health. The specimen sequenced was naive CD8+ T cells sorted from blood. The CDR3 DNA reads TGTGCCAGCAGTCCCCGTGGGACAGGCGAGCAGACCCAGTACTTC. This translates into CASSPRGTGEQTQYF. The full variable domain, rest sourced from reference TRBV28 and TRBJ2-5, is DVKVTQSSRYLVKRTGEKVFLECVQDMDHENMFWYRQDPGLGLRLIYFSYDVKMKEKGDIPEGYSVSREKKERFSLILESASTNQTSMYLCASSPRGTGEQTQYFGPGTRLLVL.